The T cell receptor (beta chain) under discussion was sequenced for a study of post-analysis software for immune sequencing data. Overall study results and limits: When compared against controls, multiple sclerosis patients showed significantly lower normalized Chao1 diversity. By F measure, samples from a shared preparation batch strongly co-clustered. A few TRBV segments occurring more often in patients than controls included TRBV5-6, TRBV5-1 and TRBV20-1.

Unique molecular identifiers featured in each of the TCR beta cDNA libraries. Starting from roughly 1.1 to 9.2 million T cells, the study yielded roughly 0.5 million cDNA molecules. In TCRdb, the PCR reads were re-called with MiXCR into one record per CDR3 protein. The top ten hold roughly 0.53% of the sample, which has hundreds of thousands of distinct CDR3 sequences, 30% seen once. This clonotype has at least ten counts. No antigen is known for it. The junction does not match germline at one end; this may be a read error. CDR3 length: 14 amino acids. In germline, CDR1 is SGHRS, CDR2 YFSETQ. The gene calls are TRBV5-1 and TRBJ2-3, with a possible D match to TRBD1 (6 bases). The sample consisted of blood. This clonotype originated in a girl aged 10 to 17 with multiple sclerosis. The CDR3 region is CASSLVGGADTQYF. The CDR3 region has the DNA TGTGCCAGCAGCTTAGTAGGGGGTGCAGATACGCAGTATTTT. Looking up the rest from reference TRBV5-1 and TRBJ2-3 gives the full variable domain: KAGVTQTPRYLIKTRGQQVTLSCSPISGHRSVSWYQQTPGQGLQFLFEYFSETQRNKGNFPGRFSGRQFSNSRSEMNVSTLELGDSALYLCASSLVGGADTQYFGPGTRLTVL.